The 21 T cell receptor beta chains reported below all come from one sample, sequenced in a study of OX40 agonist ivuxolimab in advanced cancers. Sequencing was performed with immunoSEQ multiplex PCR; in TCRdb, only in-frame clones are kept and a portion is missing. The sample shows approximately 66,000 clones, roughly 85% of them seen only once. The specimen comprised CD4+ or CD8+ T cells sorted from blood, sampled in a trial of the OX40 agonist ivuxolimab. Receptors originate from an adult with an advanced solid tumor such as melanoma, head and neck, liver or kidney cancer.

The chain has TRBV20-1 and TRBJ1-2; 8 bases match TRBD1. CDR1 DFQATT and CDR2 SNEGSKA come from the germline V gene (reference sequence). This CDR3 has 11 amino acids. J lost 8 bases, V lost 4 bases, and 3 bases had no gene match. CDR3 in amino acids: CSATDREGYTF. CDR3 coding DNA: TGCAGTGCTACGGACAGGGAAGGCTACACCTTC.

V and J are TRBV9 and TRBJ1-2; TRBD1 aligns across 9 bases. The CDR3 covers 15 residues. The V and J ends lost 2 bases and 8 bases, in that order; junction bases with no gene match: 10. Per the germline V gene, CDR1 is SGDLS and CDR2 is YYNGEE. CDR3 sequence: CASSVGPTGGRGYTF. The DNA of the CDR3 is TGTGCCAGCAGCGTTGGCCCGACAGGGGGTCGGGGCTACACCTTC.

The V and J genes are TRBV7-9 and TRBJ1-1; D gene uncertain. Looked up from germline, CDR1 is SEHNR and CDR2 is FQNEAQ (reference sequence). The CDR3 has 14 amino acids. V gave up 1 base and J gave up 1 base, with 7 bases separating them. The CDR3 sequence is CASSLGYRNTEAFF. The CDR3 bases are TGTGCCAGCAGCTTAGGTTACAGGAACACTGAAGCTTTCTTT. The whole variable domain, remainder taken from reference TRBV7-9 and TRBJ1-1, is DTGVSQNPRHKITKRGQNVTFRCDPISEHNRLYWYRQTLGQGPEFLTYFQNEAQLEKSRLLSDRFSAERPKGSFSTLEIQRTEQGDSAMYLCASSLGYRNTEAFFGQGTRLTVV.

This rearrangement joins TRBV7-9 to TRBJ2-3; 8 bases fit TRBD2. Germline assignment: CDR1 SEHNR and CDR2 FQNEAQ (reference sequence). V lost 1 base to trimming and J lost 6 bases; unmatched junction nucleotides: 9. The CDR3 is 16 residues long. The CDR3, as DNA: TGTGCCAGCAGCTTAGGATCCGGGACTAGGGAGGATACGCAGTATTTT. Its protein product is CASSLGSGTREDTQYF.

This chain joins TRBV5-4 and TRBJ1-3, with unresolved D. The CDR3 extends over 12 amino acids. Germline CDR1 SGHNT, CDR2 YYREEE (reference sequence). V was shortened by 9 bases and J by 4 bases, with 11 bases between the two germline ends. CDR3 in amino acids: CATHSSGNTIYF. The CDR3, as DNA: TGTGCCACCCACAGTTCAGGAAACACCATATATTTT.

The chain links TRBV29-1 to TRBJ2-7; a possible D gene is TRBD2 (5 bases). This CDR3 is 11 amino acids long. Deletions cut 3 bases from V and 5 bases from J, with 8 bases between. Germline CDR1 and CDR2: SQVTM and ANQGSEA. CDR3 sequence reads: CSVDTRDEQYF. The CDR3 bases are TGCAGCGTTGATACTAGAGACGAGCAGTACTTC.

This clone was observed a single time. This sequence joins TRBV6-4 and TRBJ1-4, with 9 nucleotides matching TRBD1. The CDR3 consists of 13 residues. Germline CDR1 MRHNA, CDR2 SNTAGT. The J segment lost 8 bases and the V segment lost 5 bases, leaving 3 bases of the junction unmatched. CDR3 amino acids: CASSPGTGEKLFF. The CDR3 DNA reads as TGTGCCAGCAGTCCCGGGACAGGGGAAAAACTGTTTTTT.

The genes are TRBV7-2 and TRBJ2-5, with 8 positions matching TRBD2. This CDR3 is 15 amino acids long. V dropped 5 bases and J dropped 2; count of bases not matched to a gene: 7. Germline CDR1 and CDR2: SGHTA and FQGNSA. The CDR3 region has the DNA TGTGCCAGCAGCCTCTCCACTAGCGGACAAGAGACCCAGTACTTC. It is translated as CASSLSTSGQETQYF. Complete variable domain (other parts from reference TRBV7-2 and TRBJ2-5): GAGVSQSPSNKVTEKGKDVELRCDPISGHTALYWYRQSLGQGLEFLIYFQGNSAPDKSGLPSDRFSAERTGGSVSTLTIQRTQQEDSAVYLCASSLSTSGQETQYFGPGTRLLVL.

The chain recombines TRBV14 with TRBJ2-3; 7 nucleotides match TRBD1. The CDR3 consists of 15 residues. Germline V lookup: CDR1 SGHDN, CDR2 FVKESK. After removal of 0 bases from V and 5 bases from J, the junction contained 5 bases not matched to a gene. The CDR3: CASSQDAGGRDTQYF. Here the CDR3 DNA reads TGTGCCAGCAGCCAAGATGCAGGGGGACGAGATACGCAGTATTTT. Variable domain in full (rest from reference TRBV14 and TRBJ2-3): EAGVTQFPSHSVIEKGQTVTLRCDPISGHDNLYWYRRVMGKEIKFLLHFVKESKQDESGMPNNRFLAERTGGTYSTLKVQPAELEDSGVYFCASSQDAGGRDTQYFGPGTRLTVL.

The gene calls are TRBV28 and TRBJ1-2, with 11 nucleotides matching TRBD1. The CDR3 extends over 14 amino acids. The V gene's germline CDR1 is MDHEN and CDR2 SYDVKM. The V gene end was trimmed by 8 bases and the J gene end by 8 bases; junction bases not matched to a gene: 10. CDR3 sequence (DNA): TGTGCCAGCGATACCCCGGGACAGGGGGGCGGCTACACCTTC. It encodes CASDTPGQGGGYTF.

The CDR3 DNA reads TGTGCCAGCAGCTTAGCCCCGGGCCCCACGGGCACTGAAGCTTTCTTT. This encodes CASSLAPGPTGTEAFF. The chain couples TRBV7-2 to TRBJ1-1, with D uncertain. CDR3 length: 16 amino acids. Germline V CDR1 and CDR2: SGHTA, FQGNSA. Between the trimmed V and J ends, which lost 0 bases and 4 bases, there was a span of 15 bases.

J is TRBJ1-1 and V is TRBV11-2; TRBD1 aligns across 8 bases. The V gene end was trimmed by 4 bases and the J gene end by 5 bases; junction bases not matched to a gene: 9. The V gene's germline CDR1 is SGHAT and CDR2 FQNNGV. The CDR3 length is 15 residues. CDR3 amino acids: CASSSRTGRGTEAFF. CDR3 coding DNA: TGTGCCAGCAGCTCTAGGACAGGGCGAGGGACTGAAGCTTTCTTT. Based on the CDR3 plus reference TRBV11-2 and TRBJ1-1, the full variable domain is EAGVAQSPRYKIIEKRQSVAFWCNPISGHATLYWYQQILGQGPKLLIQFQNNGVVDDSQLPKDRFSAERLKGVDSTLKIQPAKLEDSAVYLCASSSRTGRGTEAFFGQGTRLTVV.

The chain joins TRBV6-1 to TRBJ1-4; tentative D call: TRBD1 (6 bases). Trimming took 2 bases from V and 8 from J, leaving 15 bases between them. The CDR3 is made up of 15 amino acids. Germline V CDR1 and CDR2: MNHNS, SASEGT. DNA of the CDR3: TGTGCCAGCAGTGAAAACAGGGCACGAAAGGAAAAACTGTTTTTT. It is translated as CASSENRARKEKLFF.

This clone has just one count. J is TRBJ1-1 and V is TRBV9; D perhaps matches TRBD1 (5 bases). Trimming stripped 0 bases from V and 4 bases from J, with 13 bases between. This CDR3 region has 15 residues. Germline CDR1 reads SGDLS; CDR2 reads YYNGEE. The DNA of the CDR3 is TGTGCCAGCAGCGTAGATGGGGCCAGAGGCACTGAAGCTTTCTTT. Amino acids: CASSVDGARGTEAFF.

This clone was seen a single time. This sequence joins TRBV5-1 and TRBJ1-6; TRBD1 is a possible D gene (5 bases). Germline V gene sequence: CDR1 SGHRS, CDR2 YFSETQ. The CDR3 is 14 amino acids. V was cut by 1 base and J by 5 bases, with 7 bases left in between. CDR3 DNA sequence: TGCGCCAGCAGCTTGCGAGGGGATAATTCACCCCTCCACTTT. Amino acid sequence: CASSLRGDNSPLHF.

CDR3 nucleotide sequence: TGTGCCAGCTCGGACAGGAGGGCGGTGACCCAGTACTTC. It codes for CASSDRRAVTQYF. The chain combines TRBV2 with TRBJ2-5; D might be TRBD1 (7 bases). V gave up 8 bases and J gave up 7 bases, with 17 bases separating them. The CDR3 length is 13 residues. Germline loops: CDR1 SNHLY, CDR2 FYNNEI.

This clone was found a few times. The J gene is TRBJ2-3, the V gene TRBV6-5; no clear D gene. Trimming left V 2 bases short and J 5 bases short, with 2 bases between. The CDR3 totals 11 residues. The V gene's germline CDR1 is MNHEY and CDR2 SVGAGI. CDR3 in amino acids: CASSYKDTQYF. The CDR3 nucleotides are TGTGCCAGCAGTTACAAAGATACGCAGTATTTT.

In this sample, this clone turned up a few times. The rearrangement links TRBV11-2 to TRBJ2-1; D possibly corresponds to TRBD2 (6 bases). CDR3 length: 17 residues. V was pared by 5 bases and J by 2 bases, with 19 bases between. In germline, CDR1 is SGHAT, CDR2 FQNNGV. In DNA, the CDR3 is TGTGCCAGCAGCCCAGGGCGAGGGAGGAAAACCTACAATGAGCAGTTCTTC. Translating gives CASSPGRGRKTYNEQFF.

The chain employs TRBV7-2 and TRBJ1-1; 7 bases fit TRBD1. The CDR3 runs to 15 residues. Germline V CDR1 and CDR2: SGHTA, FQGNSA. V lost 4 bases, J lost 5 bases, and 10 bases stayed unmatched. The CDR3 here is CASSSLGARGTEAFF. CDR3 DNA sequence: TGTGCCAGCAGCTCCCTGGGGGCCAGGGGGACTGAAGCTTTCTTT.

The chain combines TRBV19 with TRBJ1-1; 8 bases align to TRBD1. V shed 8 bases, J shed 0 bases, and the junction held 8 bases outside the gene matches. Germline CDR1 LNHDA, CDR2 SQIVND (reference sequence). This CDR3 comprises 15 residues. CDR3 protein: CASDTQGGMNTEAFF. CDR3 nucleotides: TGTGCCAGTGACACACAGGGGGGCATGAACACTGAAGCTTTCTTT.

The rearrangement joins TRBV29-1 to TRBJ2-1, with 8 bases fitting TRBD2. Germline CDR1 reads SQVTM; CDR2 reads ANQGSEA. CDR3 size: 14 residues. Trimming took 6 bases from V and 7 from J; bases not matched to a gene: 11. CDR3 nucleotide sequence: TGCAGCGTAGGGGGGGGACTAGGTGGGAATGAGCAGTTCTTC. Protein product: CSVGGGLGGNEQFF.